The 2 T cell receptor beta chains below come from one sample, sequenced in a study of blood T cells in healthy people across ages. The use of a sample-barcoded 5' primer and a J-beta primer mix characterized a second PCR of roughly 7 to 12 cycles. MiXCR, applied by TCRdb to the 5' RACE reads, yields one record per CDR3 protein. The sample holds 540,000 or so distinct CDR3 sequences; 40% to 55% are singletons and the top ten take 20% to 25%. Material for sequencing was blood. The receptors originated from an elderly man in good health.

The rearrangement uses TRBV12-3 or TRBV12-4 and TRBJ2-2, with a possible D match to TRBD1 (6 bases). The CDR3 spans 16 residues. V dropped 3 bases and J dropped 5 bases, with 16 bases sitting between them. This CDR3 reads CASSFVTGPGTGELFF. In nucleotides, the CDR3 is TGTGCCAGCAGTTTCGTGACAGGTCCAGGGACCGGGGAGCTGTTTTTT.

A note on this clonotype: This sequence may be a read error, since a much larger clone differs from it by one base. The chain carries TRBV6-6 and TRBJ2-7; maybe TRBD1 (5 bases). V lost 5 bases and J lost 5, with 13 bases in between. The CDR3 has 13 amino acids. Germline-derived CDR1 and CDR2 are MNHNY and SVGAGI (reference sequence). In nucleotides, the CDR3 is TGTGCCAGCAGTGCCGGACACCACCACGAGCAGTACTTC. It codes for CASSAGHHHEQYF.